The 8 T cell receptor beta chains below all came from one sample that was sequenced in a study of blood T cells in healthy people across ages. Primed by a sample-barcoded 5' primer and a J-beta primer mix, a second PCR proceeded for 7 to 11 cycles. TCRdb called the 5' RACE reads again in MiXCR, with one record for every CDR3 protein. This table holds 1.5 million or so distinct CDR3 sequences, around 42% found once. The sample was blood. The receptors stem from a woman between 18 and 30 years old in good health.

V usage is TRBV18 and J usage is TRBJ2-7; D perhaps matches TRBD1 (5 bases). CDR1 is KGHSH, CDR2 LQKENI, per germline. V shed 2 bases and J shed 2 bases, with 10 bases lying between them. The CDR3 is made up of 14 amino acids. The CDR3 here is CASSPNQGTYEQYF. CDR3 sequence (DNA): TGTGCCAGCTCACCAAACCAGGGTACCTACGAGCAGTACTTC.

The J gene is TRBJ2-5, the V gene TRBV20-1, with TRBD2 matching over 10 bases. The tail of the sequence fits TRBJ2-1 better, so the J call may be wrong. This CDR3 has 17 amino acids. CDR1 and CDR2 (germline): DFQATT, SNEGSKA (reference sequence). CDR3: CSAEPHGLAASQETQFF. DNA of the CDR3: TGCAGTGCTGAACCCCACGGACTAGCGGCCTCACAAGAGACCCAGTTCTTC.

The J gene is TRBJ2-1, the V gene TRBV20-1; weak D call: TRBD2 (5 bases). CDR1 and CDR2 from the germline V gene are DFQATT and SNEGSKA (reference sequence). This CDR3 is 11 amino acids long. V lost 2 bases to trimming and J lost 9 bases, with 8 bases between them. CDR3 in DNA: TGCAGTGCTAGATGGGGAGTTGAGCAGTTCTTC. The encoded protein is CSARWGVEQFF.

The V and J genes are TRBV7-2 and TRBJ2-7, with TRBD1 as a possible D gene (5 bases). Germline CDR1 is SGHTA and CDR2 is FQGNSA. This CDR3 has 15 residues. V was shortened by 5 bases and J by 3 bases, with 17 bases between the two germline ends. The CDR3 DNA reads TGTGCCAGCAGCAGAGGATGGGCAGGGCTCTACGAGCAGTACTTC. Its protein is CASSRGWAGLYEQYF.

J is TRBJ2-1 and V is TRBV25-1, with no clear D. CDR1 and CDR2 from the germline V gene are MGHDK and SYGVNS. Deletions cut 2 bases from V and 3 bases from J, with 5 bases between. The CDR3 totals 13 residues. The CDR3 nucleotides are TGTGCCAGCAGTGAACCAGACTACAATGAGCAGTTCTTC. Residues: CASSEPDYNEQFF.

V and J are TRBV11-2 and TRBJ2-7; 14 positions match TRBD2. V was clipped by 2 bases and J by 5 bases; unmatched bases: 8. The CDR3 is 17 residues long. CDR1 is SGHAT, CDR2 FQNNGV, per germline. The CDR3 spells CASSLSGTSGRGDEQYF. The CDR3 coding sequence is TGTGCCAGCAGCTTATCCGGGACTAGCGGGAGAGGCGACGAGCAGTACTTC.

This chain joins TRBV7-9 and TRBJ2-7; TRBD2 matches at 7 bases. Germline loops: CDR1 SEHNR, CDR2 FQNEAQ (reference sequence). V was clipped by 5 bases and J by 7 bases; unmatched bases: 14. The CDR3 is 15 residues long. CDR3 in amino acids: CASSPLGGGSFEQYF. CDR3 coding DNA: TGTGCCAGCAGCCCGTTGGGCGGCGGGAGTTTTGAGCAGTACTTC.

The chain employs TRBV27 and TRBJ2-7, with D hard to call. CDR3 size: 14 residues. CDR1 is MNHEY and CDR2 is SMNVEV in the germline V gene (reference sequence). V lost 4 bases to trimming and J lost 0 bases, with 10 bases between them. The CDR3 sequence: CASSSQRSSYEQYF. As DNA, the CDR3 is TGTGCCAGCAGTTCCCAGAGGAGCTCCTACGAGCAGTACTTC.